Sequencing of this TCR beta chain was carried out in a study of T cells in Graves' hyperthyroidism and ophthalmopathy. In its sample, this clonotype was seen many times. No antigen is known for it. Amplified TCR beta CDR3 regions came from RNA transcripts. Researchers ran a first-round RT-PCR on the TCR CDR3 using the HTBI primer set. TCRdb re-analysed the multiplex PCR reads in MiXCR, keeping a single row per CDR3 protein. The table shows about 610,000 distinct CDR3 sequences, with under 15% occurring only once. Study observations and caveats: A median roughly six months before onset, the model predicted ophthalmopathy.

V lost 0 bases, J lost 2 bases, and 2 bases lay in between. The germline V gene encodes CDR1 LNHDA and CDR2 SQIVND (reference sequence). The CDR3 length is 12 residues. The chain recombines TRBV19 with TRBJ2-7; D not certain. Material: blood. The TCR was taken from a woman in her thirties or forties with Graves' ophthalmopathy. CDR3: CASSIDAYEQYF. For the CDR3, the DNA is TGTGCCAGTAGTATAGATGCCTACGAGCAGTACTTC.